This T cell receptor beta chain is from a study of identical twins. Points from the study as a whole: Beta clonotypes that were abundant in cord blood contained fewer insertions, a pattern absent from memory repertoires.

MiXCR, applied by TCRdb to the 5' RACE reads, yields one record per CDR3 protein. The sample holds approximately 1.8 million distinct CDR3 sequences, under 35% seen once. Details on this clonotype: Its antigen remains unknown.

The CDR3 loop spans 17 amino acids. V dropped 8 bases and J dropped 7; count of bases not matched to a gene: 21. Per germline, CDR1 LGHNT and CDR2 FRNRAP. Sequencing was done on a sample of cord blood. The clonotype comes from a newborn girl in good health. The chain carries TRBV12-5 and TRBJ2-7; 9 bases are shared with TRBD2. DNA of the CDR3: TGTGCTAGTAGAACTGGAGGCAATAGCGGGGGTCGGAATGAGCAGTACTTC. Translation gives CASRTGGNSGGRNEQYF.